This T cell receptor (beta chain) was sequenced in a study of OX40 agonist ivuxolimab in advanced cancers. Study conclusions and caveats: Both blood CD4+ and CD8+ T cells showed clonal growth by week 6 at 0.1 to 3.0 mg/kg.

V was pared by 1 base and J by 6 bases, with 4 bases between. The CDR3 has 11 amino acids. Germline-derived CDR1 and CDR2 are MNHNS and SASEGT. Worth noting for this clone: Its antigen remains unidentified.

Sequencing used immunoSEQ multiplex PCR; TCRdb keeps in-frame clones, though not all of them. This table has 70,000 to 90,000 clones, about 90% appearing once. The sequencing used CD4+ or CD8+ T cells sorted from blood, collected in a trial of the OX40 agonist ivuxolimab. The sequence was collected from an adult with an advanced solid tumor such as melanoma, head and neck, liver or kidney cancer. This chain links TRBV6-1 with TRBJ2-7; D is ambiguous. CDR3 region: CASSEGFEQYV. CDR3 sequence (DNA): TGTGCCAGCAGTGAAGGTTTCGAGCAGTACGTC.